This TCR beta chain was documented in a study of OX40 agonist ivuxolimab in advanced cancers. Overall study context: Three partial responders included one hepatocellular carcinoma patient and two cutaneous melanoma patients.

Findings and caveats of the study: There was clonal expansion of CD4+ and CD8+ blood T cells by week 6 at 0.1 to 3.0 mg/kg.

V shed 5 bases and J shed 4 bases, with 15 bases lying between them. This CDR3 contains 15 residues. Germline V lookup: CDR1 SGHTA, CDR2 FQGTGA. Remarks on this clone: Its antigen remains unknown.

With baseline, cycle 4 day 1, and cycle 7 day 1 as timepoints, blood was sampled. Sequenced by immunoSEQ multiplex PCR; TCRdb stores in-frame clones only, minus some. The table has around 67,000 clones, around four fifths seen once. J is TRBJ2-1 and V is TRBV7-3; TRBD2 is a possible D gene (6 bases). The TCR comes from an adult with an advanced solid tumor such as melanoma, head and neck, liver or kidney cancer. Sample: CD4+ or CD8+ T cells sorted from blood, taken in a trial of the OX40 agonist ivuxolimab. The DNA of the CDR3 is TGTGCCAGCAGCCCCGGGACTCCGGGGTACAATGAGCAGTTCTTC. Its translation is CASSPGTPGYNEQFF.